The source of this T cell receptor (beta chain) is a study of cytotoxic CD8 clonotypes in ibrutinib-treated CLL. This clone was found many times. The data were produced by immunoSEQ multiplex PCR, yet TCRdb's version contains in-frame clones alone and is incomplete. The table lists around 50,000 clones, 57% of them singletons. The CDR3 sequence is 13 residues long. The germline V gene has CDR1 PRHDT and CDR2 FYEKMQ (reference sequence). V lost 4 bases, J lost 9 bases, and 10 bases lay in between. Sequencing was performed on PBMCs, taken after 24 months of ibrutinib treatment. The sequence was obtained from a human donor with chronic lymphocytic leukemia. V gene TRBV13 combines with J gene TRBJ1-6; D remains ambiguous. The CDR3 DNA follows: TGTGCCAGCAGCTCGGGTTCCTTTTCACCCCTCCACTTT. Encoded protein: CASSSGSFSPLHF.